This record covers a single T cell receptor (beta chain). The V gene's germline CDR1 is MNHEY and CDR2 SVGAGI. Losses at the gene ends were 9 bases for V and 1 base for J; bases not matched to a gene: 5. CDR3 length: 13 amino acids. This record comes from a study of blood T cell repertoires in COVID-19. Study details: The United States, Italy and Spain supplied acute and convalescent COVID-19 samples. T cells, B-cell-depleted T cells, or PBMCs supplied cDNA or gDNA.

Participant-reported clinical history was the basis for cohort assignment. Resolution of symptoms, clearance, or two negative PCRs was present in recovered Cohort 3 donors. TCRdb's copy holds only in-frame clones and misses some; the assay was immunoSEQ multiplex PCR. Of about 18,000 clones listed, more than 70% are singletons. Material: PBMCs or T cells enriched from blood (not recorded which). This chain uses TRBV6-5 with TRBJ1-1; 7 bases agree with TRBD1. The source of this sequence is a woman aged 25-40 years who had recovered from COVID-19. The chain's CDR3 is CASIQGQNTEAFF. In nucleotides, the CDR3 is TGTGCCAGTATACAGGGGCAGAACACTGAAGCTTTCTTT.